This TCR beta chain is from a study of T cells in localized non-small cell lung cancer. Overall study results and limits: Sequencing involved a lone tumor region, leaving heterogeneity possible. There was an association of higher blood T cell density with longer overall survival. Uninvolved adjacent lung showed peak T cell clonality, exceeding tumor.

Note on this clone: No antigen is known for it.

The CDR3 sequence is 13 residues long. Germline loops: CDR1 MNHNS, CDR2 SASEGT. The repertoire was sequenced with immunoSEQ multiplex PCR; TCRdb's copy has only in-frame clones and lacks some. The sample lists about 17,000 clones; more than 70% were seen once. The chain links TRBV6-1 to TRBJ2-5; tentatively, D is TRBD1 or TRBD2 (5 bases each). The DNA end is more similar to TRBJ2-7, so the J call may be wrong. Specimen: peripheral blood, collected before any cancer treatment. The receptor comes from a male donor aged 60 or older with stage III lung adenocarcinoma. For the CDR3, the DNA is TGTGCCACCCAAAAAGGGGAGTCCTACGAGCAGTACTTC. Its protein product is CATQKGESYEQYF.